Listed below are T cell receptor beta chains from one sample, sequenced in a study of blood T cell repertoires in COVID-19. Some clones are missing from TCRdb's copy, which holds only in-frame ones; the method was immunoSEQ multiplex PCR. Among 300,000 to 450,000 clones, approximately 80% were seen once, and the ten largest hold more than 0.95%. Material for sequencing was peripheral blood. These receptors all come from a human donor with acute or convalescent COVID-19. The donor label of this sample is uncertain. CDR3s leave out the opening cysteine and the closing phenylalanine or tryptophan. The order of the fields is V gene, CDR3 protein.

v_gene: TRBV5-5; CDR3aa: ASSTNRGGGYT
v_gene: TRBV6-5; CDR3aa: ASTEGYNEQF
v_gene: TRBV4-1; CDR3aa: ASSQDWQRVSEQY
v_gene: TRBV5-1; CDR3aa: ASSLDRIYEQY
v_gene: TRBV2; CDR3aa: ASSLRNYGYT
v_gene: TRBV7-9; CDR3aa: ASSFNRDYGYT
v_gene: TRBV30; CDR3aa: AWSVDIGNQPQH
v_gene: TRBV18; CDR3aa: ASSLTSGSAGELF
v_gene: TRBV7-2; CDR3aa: ASSSPGLAGGRMETQY
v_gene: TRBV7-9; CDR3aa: ASSFGTGGFLEQF
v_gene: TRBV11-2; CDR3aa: ASSLVGRGNNEQF
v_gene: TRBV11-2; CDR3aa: ASSIGTGGFYEQF
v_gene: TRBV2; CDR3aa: ASTIAPTGNTEAF
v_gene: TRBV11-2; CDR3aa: ASSLVLGQTAGAF
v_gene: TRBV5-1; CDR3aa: ASSFGDRGELF
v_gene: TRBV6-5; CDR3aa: ASSYSGQGGTGELF